This T cell receptor (beta chain) was profiled in a study of T cell changes during pregnancy in multiple sclerosis. Profiling relied on immunoSEQ multiplex PCR, and the TCRdb table lists in-frame clones only, not all of them. Here the sample spans about 38,000 clones, about 90% being singletons. Germline lookup yields CDR1 SEHNR and CDR2 FQNEAQ (reference sequence). Trimming removed 5 bases at V and 7 bases at J, with 17 bases between. The CDR3 sequence is 15 residues long. Sequenced material: CD4+ T cells from peripheral blood mononuclear cells, taken in the third trimester of pregnancy. This TCR derives from a female donor in good health, enrolled as a control in a pregnancy study. This chain connects TRBV7-9 to TRBJ2-2; tentatively, D is TRBD2 (5 bases). The CDR3, as DNA: TGTGCCAGCAGCCAACTGACTGGTGGAGGCGGGGAGCTGTTTTTT. This gives the protein CASSQLTGGGGELFF.